Each of the 30 T cell receptor beta chains below was sequenced from the same sample in a study of T cell responses to AZD1222 COVID-19 vaccine. Generated by immunoSEQ multiplex PCR, the TCRdb table keeps only in-frame clones and is missing some. The repertoire holds roughly 190,000 clones, with about 92% as singletons. This specimen was peripheral blood, taken on day 0 of AZD1222 vaccination. All receptors come from an adult in good health.

This clone was counted a single time. The chain recombines TRBV10-2 with TRBJ1-3; a weak D match, TRBD1 (5 bases). V dropped 4 bases and J dropped 9 bases, with 13 bases sitting between them. In germline, CDR1 is WSHSY, CDR2 SAAADI. This CDR3 is 13 amino acids long. This CDR3 reads CASSVGTGSTIYF. In DNA, the CDR3 is TGCGCCAGCAGTGTAGGGACGGGGAGCACCATATATTTT.

V usage is TRBV11-2 and J usage is TRBJ1-5; the D is unclear. Germline CDR1 and CDR2: SGHAT and FQNNGV. V lost 5 bases, J lost 6 bases, and 11 bases lay in between. The CDR3 has 13 residues. The DNA of the CDR3 is TGTGCCAGCAGCCAAAAAACAAGTCAGCCCCAGCATTTT. This codes for CASSQKTSQPQHF.

The chain joins TRBV11-3 to TRBJ2-1; D call uncertain. This CDR3 has 15 residues. Between the trimmed V and J ends, which lost 5 bases and 4 bases, there was a span of 15 bases. Germline V gene lookup returns CDR1 SGHNT and CDR2 YENEEA. The CDR3 DNA follows: TGTGCCAGCAGCCCCCAAGGGATATCTTACAATGAGCAGTTCTTC. It specifies CASSPQGISYNEQFF.

This clone was picked up one time. The chain has TRBV7-2 and TRBJ2-5; the match to TRBD2 covers 9 bases. J gave up 5 bases and V 1 base, and 5 bases lay outside the gene matches. This CDR3 contains 15 residues. CDR1 is SGHTA and CDR2 is FQGNSA in the germline V gene. The CDR3 is CASSLVGSGSETQYF. For the CDR3, the DNA is TGTGCCAGCAGCTTAGTTGGTAGCGGGAGTGAGACCCAGTACTTC.

The rearrangement joins TRBV5-1 to TRBJ2-3; tentatively, D is TRBD2 (5 bases). Per germline, CDR1 SGHRS and CDR2 YFSETQ. V lost 4 bases, J lost 0 bases, and 9 bases lay in between. The CDR3 has 14 amino acids. CDR3 in amino acids: CASSRGGSTDTQYF. CDR3 DNA sequence: TGCGCCAGCAGCCGAGGCGGGAGCACAGATACGCAGTATTTT.

The V and J genes are TRBV7-9 and TRBJ1-1; tentatively, D is TRBD1 (5 bases). The germline V gene has CDR1 SEHNR and CDR2 FQNEAQ (reference sequence). The CDR3 sequence is 16 residues long. The V end lost 5 bases, the J end lost 4 bases, and 20 bases lay between the germline ends. This CDR3 is CASSLFGLGPRTEAFF. CDR3 nucleotide sequence: TGTGCCAGCAGCCTCTTCGGTCTGGGACCTCGCACTGAAGCTTTCTTT.

This chain links TRBV7-9 with TRBJ1-2; D might be TRBD1 (6 bases). The CDR3 contains 15 residues. With 4 bases removed from V and 8 bases from J, the gap between germline ends came to 20 bases. Germline values: CDR1 SEHNR, CDR2 FQNEAQ (reference sequence). The CDR3 DNA reads as TGTGCCAGCAGCTCCACAATGGGACACCACCGGGGCTACACCTTC. This translates into CASSSTMGHHRGYTF. Supplemented by reference TRBV7-9 and TRBJ1-2, the full variable domain reads DTGVSQNPRHKITKRGQNVTFRCDPISEHNRLYWYRQTLGQGPEFLTYFQNEAQLEKSRLLSDRFSAERPKGSFSTLEIQRTEQGDSAMYLCASSSTMGHHRGYTFGSGTRLTVV.

The chain employs TRBV5-6 and TRBJ1-3, with TRBD1 as a possible D gene (5 bases). The CDR3 sequence is 19 residues long. CDR1 and CDR2 from the germline V gene are SGHDT and YYEEEE. Trimming took 2 bases from V and 3 from J, leaving 24 bases between them. CDR3 in DNA: TGTGCCAGCAGCTTAACCTATTTGGGACGGCGGTTCTATGGAAACACCATATATTTT. It yields the protein CASSLTYLGRRFYGNTIYF.

The rearrangement joins TRBV12-3 or TRBV12-4 to TRBJ2-3, with D possibly TRBD1 on 5 matching bases. The CDR3 spans 12 residues. Trimming removed 6 bases from V and 10 bases from J, with 14 bases in between. CDR3 sequence: CASRSGYLAQYF. The CDR3 coding sequence is TGTGCCAGCAGGTCAGGGTATTTGGCGCAGTATTTT.

J is TRBJ1-1 and V is TRBV9; D call uncertain. Germline V lookup: CDR1 SGDLS, CDR2 YYNGEE. V lost 0 bases to trimming and J lost 3 bases, with 3 bases between them. The CDR3 covers 12 residues. DNA for the CDR3: TGTGCCAGCAGCGTAGTGGACACTGAAGCTTTCTTT. This translates into CASSVVDTEAFF.

V is TRBV3-1 (or the pseudogene TRBV3-2) and J is TRBJ1-6; TRBD1 matches at 10 bases. V dropped 7 bases and J dropped 10; count of bases not matched to a gene: 4. This CDR3 region has 13 residues. Germline V lookup: CDR1 LGHDT, CDR2 YNNKEL (reference sequence). CDR3 DNA: TGTGCCAGCACCCGGACAGGGGGATCACCCCTCCACTTT. This translates into CASTRTGGSPLHF.

This chain links TRBV19 with TRBJ2-2, with TRBD1 identical over 12 bases. Trimming cost V 6 bases and J 5 bases; bases outside gene matches: 10. Germline lookup yields CDR1 LNHDA and CDR2 SQIVND (reference sequence). The CDR3 sequence is 17 residues long. The CDR3 coding sequence is TGTGCCAGTAGCCTAGGTCCGGGACAGGGGGCAACCGGGGAGCTGTTTTTT. This gives the protein CASSLGPGQGATGELFF.

J is TRBJ2-1 and V is TRBV3-1 (or the pseudogene TRBV3-2); 8 bases fit TRBD2. CDR3 length: 16 residues. V shed 4 bases, J shed 4 bases, and the junction held 9 bases outside the gene matches. Germline V gene data show CDR1 as LGHDT and CDR2 as YNNKEL (reference sequence). The CDR3 sequence is CASSRSGGFIYNEQFF. CDR3 coding DNA: TGTGCCAGCAGCCGAAGCGGGGGTTTTATATACAATGAGCAGTTCTTC.

This clone was seen a handful of times. CDR3 nucleotide sequence: TGCGCCAGCAGCTTGGCCAGTCCTCCCGCGAGCTATGGCTACACCTTC. Translated: CASSLASPPASYGYTF. The chain carries TRBV5-1 and TRBJ1-2; D not resolved. The CDR3 contains 16 residues. Germline values: CDR1 SGHRS, CDR2 YFSETQ. The V gene lost 0 bases and the J gene lost 4 bases, with 16 bases spanning the gap. Looking up the rest from reference TRBV5-1 and TRBJ1-2 gives the full variable domain: KAGVTQTPRYLIKTRGQQVTLSCSPISGHRSVSWYQQTPGQGLQFLFEYFSETQRNKGNFPGRFSGRQFSNSRSEMNVSTLELGDSALYLCASSLASPPASYGYTFGSGTRLTVV.

V usage is TRBV2 and J usage is TRBJ2-3; 7 nucleotides align to TRBD2. This CDR3 region has 15 residues. Germline values: CDR1 SNHLY, CDR2 FYNNEI. With V trimmed by 2 bases and J by 0 bases, 2 bases remained unmatched. The CDR3 loop is CASSELGGSTDTQYF. Here the CDR3 DNA reads TGTGCCAGCAGTGAATTGGGGGGGAGCACAGATACGCAGTATTTT.

The chain combines TRBV2 with TRBJ2-7; no firm D call. CDR1 is SNHLY, CDR2 FYNNEI, per germline. This CDR3 has 12 amino acids. V lost 7 bases and J lost 7, with 14 bases in between. Here the CDR3 DNA reads TGTGCCAGCAAAGATAATACGATGGAGCAGTACTTC. Protein sequence: CASKDNTMEQYF.

This chain joins TRBV6-2 or TRBV6-3 and TRBJ2-5; no firm D call. CDR1 and CDR2 from the germline V gene are MNHEY and SVGEGT. V shed 3 bases and J shed 9 bases, with 17 bases lying between them. CDR3 length equals 14 residues. The CDR3 DNA follows: TGTGCCAGCAGTTATAAGGAACTCCGGGCGGCCCAGTACTTC. This codes for CASSYKELRAAQYF.

The V and J genes are TRBV5-8 and TRBJ1-5; D gene uncertain. This CDR3 comprises 14 residues. Germline V gives CDR1 SGHTS, CDR2 YDEGEE. V lost 5 bases and J 3 bases, leaving 12 bases between the germline ends. CDR3 coding DNA: TGTGCCAGCAGAGGAAGACGGAACAATCAGCCCCAGCATTTT. Translating gives CASRGRRNNQPQHF.

The V gene is TRBV11-2, the J gene TRBJ1-2; 7 bases fit TRBD1. From germline, CDR1 is SGHAT and CDR2 FQNNGV. The V and J ends lost 2 bases and 4 bases, in that order; junction bases with no gene match: 1. The CDR3 totals 13 residues. CDR3 sequence reads: CASSLTGAYGYTF. In nucleotides, the CDR3 is TGTGCCAGCAGCTTAACAGGGGCCTATGGCTACACCTTC. The entire variable domain, with the rest obtained from reference TRBV11-2 and TRBJ1-2, is as follows: EAGVAQSPRYKIIEKRQSVAFWCNPISGHATLYWYQQILGQGPKLLIQFQNNGVVDDSQLPKDRFSAERLKGVDSTLKIQPAKLEDSAVYLCASSLTGAYGYTFGSGTRLTVV.

The rearrangement links TRBV12-3 or TRBV12-4 to TRBJ1-4; D gene uncertain. The V end lost 3 bases, the J end lost 8 bases, and 10 bases lay between the germline ends. The CDR3 sequence is 13 residues long. The CDR3 DNA reads as TGTGCCAGCAGTTTTCGGGGAACGGAAAAACTGTTTTTT. Encoded protein: CASSFRGTEKLFF.

This sequence joins TRBV25-1 and TRBJ1-2; 10 nucleotides line up with TRBD1. Losses at the gene ends were 3 bases for V and 6 bases for J; bases not matched to a gene: 10. Germline values: CDR1 MGHDK, CDR2 SYGVNS. The CDR3 runs 16 residues. The CDR3 spells CASSELIGQGGNGYTF. For the CDR3, the DNA is TGTGCCAGCAGTGAGCTGATTGGACAGGGGGGGAATGGCTACACCTTC.

On this clone itself: The sample carries other DNA sequences with the same CDR3. The J gene is TRBJ1-1, the V gene TRBV3-1 (or the pseudogene TRBV3-2); D is uncertain. This CDR3 has 13 residues. Germline V CDR1 and CDR2: LGHDT, YNNKEL (reference sequence). Trimming stripped 0 bases from V and 5 bases from J, with 7 bases between. The CDR3 region is CASSQDRGTEAFF. The CDR3 DNA is TGTGCCAGCAGCCAAGATCGGGGTACTGAAGCTTTCTTT.

The V call is TRBV5-6, the J call TRBJ2-5; D remains unclear. Germline CDR1 and CDR2: SGHDT and YYEEEE. V lost 8 bases and J 3 bases, leaving 11 bases between the germline ends. The CDR3 spans 12 residues. CDR3 DNA: TGTGCCAGTTCTCTGGGTAAAGAGACCCAGTACTTC. It codes for CASSLGKETQYF. The full variable domain, completed using reference TRBV5-6 and TRBJ2-5, is DAGVTQSPTHLIKTRGQQVTLRCSPKSGHDTVSWYQQALGQGPQFIFQYYEEEERQRGNFPDRFSGHQFPNYSSELNVNALLLGDSALYLCASSLGKETQYFGPGTRLLVL.

V usage is TRBV10-1 and J usage is TRBJ2-7, with D perhaps TRBD2 (6 bases). The V gene lost 3 bases and the J gene lost 6 bases, with 15 bases spanning the gap. Germline lookup yields CDR1 WNHNN and CDR2 SYGVQD (reference sequence). The CDR3 extends over 14 amino acids. The CDR3 nucleotides are TGCGCCAGCAGTGATATTCCGGGAGCCTCCGAGCAGTACTTC. Translation: CASSDIPGASEQYF.

The chain is built from TRBV10-2 and TRBJ2-1, with 10 bases that match TRBD1. With V trimmed by 10 bases and J by 9 bases, 6 bases remained unmatched. This CDR3 has 12 amino acids. CDR1 WSHSY and CDR2 SAAADI come from the germline V gene. The CDR3 region has the DNA TGCGCCACCGGGACAGGGGTTGGTGAGCAGTTCTTC. Its protein is CATGTGVGEQFF.

V is TRBV4-1 and J is TRBJ2-2; 8 nucleotides match TRBD2. This CDR3 has 19 residues. The V gene end was trimmed by 4 bases and the J gene end by 4 bases; junction bases not matched to a gene: 17. Looked up from germline, CDR1 is MGHRA and CDR2 is YSYEKL. The CDR3 region is CASSPRTWREETSTGELFF. In DNA, the CDR3 is TGCGCCAGCAGCCCGAGAACGTGGCGGGAGGAAACGAGCACCGGGGAGCTGTTTTTT.

The chain has TRBV4-1 and TRBJ1-3; D gene unclear. With 3 bases removed from V and 0 bases from J, the gap between germline ends came to 15 bases. CDR3 size: 17 residues. In germline, CDR1 is MGHRA, CDR2 YSYEKL. The CDR3 nucleotides read TGCGCCAGCAGCCAGCCCTTCCTACCTTCCTCTGGAAACACCATATATTTT. It specifies CASSQPFLPSSGNTIYF.

The chain recombines TRBV24-1 with TRBJ2-5, with a tentative D call TRBD1 (6 bases). CDR1 and CDR2 (germline): KGHDR, SFDVKD. V shed 1 base and J shed 6 bases, with 11 bases lying between them. This CDR3 region has 14 residues. The CDR3 DNA reads as TGTGCCACCAGTGATTTATGGGGGCGGAAGACCCAGTACTTC. It encodes CATSDLWGRKTQYF.

The V and J genes are TRBV7-2 and TRBJ1-1, with 7 bases fitting TRBD1. Germline CDR1 reads SGHTA; CDR2 reads FQGNSA. CDR3 length: 16 residues. With V trimmed by 3 bases and J by 5 bases, 12 bases remained unmatched. CDR3 DNA sequence: TGTGCCAGCAGCTTTTATCCCCACAGGGGAGGGACTGAAGCTTTCTTT. This gives the protein CASSFYPHRGGTEAFF.

The rearrangement links TRBV3-1 (or the pseudogene TRBV3-2) to TRBJ2-5, with D unresolved. Trimming took off 1 base at V and 8 bases at J, with 11 bases between the two ends. Germline CDR1 and CDR2: LGHDT and YNNKEL (reference sequence). This CDR3 region has 13 residues. CDR3 region: CASSQGSALTQYF. For the CDR3, the DNA is TGTGCCAGCAGCCAAGGTTCCGCGCTCACCCAGTACTTC.